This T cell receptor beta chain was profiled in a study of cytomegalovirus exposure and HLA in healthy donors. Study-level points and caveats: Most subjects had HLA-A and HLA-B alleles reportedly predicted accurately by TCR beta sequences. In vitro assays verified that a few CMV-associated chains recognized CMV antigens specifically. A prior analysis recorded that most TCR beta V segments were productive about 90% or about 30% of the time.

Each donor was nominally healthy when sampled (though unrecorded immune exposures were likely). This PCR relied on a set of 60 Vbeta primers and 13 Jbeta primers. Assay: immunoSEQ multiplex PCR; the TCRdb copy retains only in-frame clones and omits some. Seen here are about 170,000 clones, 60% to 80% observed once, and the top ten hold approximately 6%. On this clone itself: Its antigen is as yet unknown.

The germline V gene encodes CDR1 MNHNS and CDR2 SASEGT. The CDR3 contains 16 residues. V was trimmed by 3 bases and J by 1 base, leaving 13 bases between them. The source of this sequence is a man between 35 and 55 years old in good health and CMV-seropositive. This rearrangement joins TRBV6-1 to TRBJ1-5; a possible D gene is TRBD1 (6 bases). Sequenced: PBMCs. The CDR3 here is CASSDRRRGSNQPQHF. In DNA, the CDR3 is TGTGCCAGCAGTGACCGGAGAAGGGGGAGCAATCAGCCCCAGCATTTT.